This paragraph covers one T cell receptor beta chain sequence. The antigen is not known. These data originate in a study of T cell responses to AZD1222 COVID-19 vaccine. Study-wide findings and caveats: Donors skewed white British and female; clonal diversity was possibly underestimated.

The CDR3 runs 13 residues. Sequencing used immunoSEQ multiplex PCR; TCRdb keeps in-frame clones, though not all of them. There are roughly 200,000 clones in the sample; approximately 93% occur only once, and around 3.5% lies in the top ten. The sequence derives from an adult who received the AZD1222 COVID-19 vaccine. The gene calls are TRBV21-1 and TRBJ2-1; TRBD2, the table's D call, was not compared with the DNA. TRBV21-1 is a known pseudogene. The sequencing here drew on peripheral blood, taken 28 days after the second AZD1222 dose. The CDR3 DNA is TGTGCCAGCAGCAAAGGTTACGGCAATGAGCAGTTCTTC. It codes for CASSKGYGNEQFF.